What follows describes a single TCR beta chain. The CDR3 is 14 amino acids. Trimming left V 2 bases short and J 4 bases short, with 9 bases between. Germline CDR1 LGHNA, CDR2 YSLEER. The source of the sample is a study of cytomegalovirus exposure and HLA in healthy donors. PCR amplification relied on 60 Vbeta primers (plus 13 Jbeta primers). The table came from immunoSEQ multiplex PCR; TCRdb's copy has only in-frame clones and leaves some out. The sample carries 150,000 to 200,000 clones, 79% recorded once. Sequenced material: PBMCs. The chain couples TRBV4-3 to TRBJ2-1; D is perhaps TRBD1 (6 bases). This sequence was found in a woman between 45 and 65 years old in good health and CMV-seronegative. The CDR3 is CASSQQQGYNEQFF. The CDR3 DNA sequence: TGCGCCAGCAGCCAACAACAGGGATACAATGAGCAGTTCTTC.